The rows below give T cell receptor delta chains drawn from one sample of a study of delta chains in infants with herpesvirus infections. TCRdb re-called the RT-PCR reads using CATT. The sample records 300 to 400 delta-chain clones, roughly 27% being singletons. The specimen was peripheral blood, collected at time point 3 of longitudinal follow-up. These receptors were obtained from a human donor who was a Ugandan infant, either HIV-exposed or HIV-unexposed (not recorded which). Each CDR3 is given with its conserved first and last residue. The D gene is left open where the match is weak. Expanded clones are given a class, and other clones once, few, many or no size at all.

TRDD3	TRDV2	TRDJ1	medium-sized	TGTGCCTGTGACGGACTGGGGGATAACACCGATAAACTCATCTTT	CACDGLGDNTDKLIF
TRDD3	TRDV1	TRDJ1	large	TGTGCTCTTGGGGAACCCTTTATTTCACGGTTGGGGGATAATTCCGTCCGGCCCGATAAACTCATCTTT	CALGEPFISRLGDNSVRPDKLIF
TRDD3	TRDV1	TRDJ1	large	TGTGCTCTTGGTTTAAAATCCCCGTACTGGGGGATAAACGTCCAACCGTACACCGATAAACTCATCTTT	CALGLKSPYWGINVQPYTDKLIF
.	TRDV1	TRDJ1	large	TGTGCTCTTGGGGAACTTCCTCGTACTAAACCGTACACCGATAAACTCATCTTT	CALGELPRTKPYTDKLIF
TRDD3	TRDV2	TRDJ2	large	TGTGCCTGTGACGTACTGGGGGATACAGCACAACTCTTCTTT	CACDVLGDTAQLFF
TRDD3	TRDV1	TRDJ2	large	TGTGCTCTTGGGACCATTGGGGGATACCGCCTCACCCCTTTTTTGACAGCACAACTCTTCTTT	CALGTIGGYRLTPFLTAQLFF
TRDD3	TRDV1	TRDJ1	hyperexpanded	TGTGCTTTGACCACCCGATTCCTACTGGGGGATACGCGTACCGATAAACTCATCTTT	CALTTRFLLGDTRTDKLIF
TRDD3	TRDV2	TRDJ3	hyperexpanded	TGTGCCTGTGACTCCACTGGGGGATACTCCTGGGACACCCGACAGATGTTTTTC	CACDSTGGYSWDTRQMFF
TRDD3	TRDV1	TRDJ2	large	TGTGCTCTTGGGGAACTGATGGGGGATACGCGGATGAGTTCTGGGATAGCACAACTCTTCTTT	CALGELMGDTRMSSGIAQLFF
TRDD3	TRDV2	TRDJ3	few	TGTGCCTGTGATCCGGTACTGGGGGATATTAGCTCCTGGGACACCCGACAGATGTTTTTC	CACDPVLGDISSWDTRQMFF
TRDD3	TRDV2	TRDJ2	large	TGTGCCTGTGACATACTGGGGGATACGGTTTTGACAGCACAACTCTTCTTT	CACDILGDTVLTAQLFF
TRDD2	TRDV1	TRDJ1	large	TGTGCTCTTGGGGAACCCTTCTTCCTACGCAGACTGGTGTGTTCGTACACCGATAAACTCATCTTT	CALGEPFFLRRLVCSYTDKLIF
TRDD3	TRDV2	TRDJ1	.	TGTGCCTGTGACACCGTACTGGGGGACACCGATAAACTCATCTTT	CACDTVLGDTDKLIF
TRDD3	TRDV3	TRDJ1	large	TGTGCCTCACATGGGGATACGGACGATAAACTCATCTTT	CASHGDTDDKLIF
TRDD3	TRDV1	TRDJ1	large	TGTGCTCTTGGGGGGAGTACTGGGGGATACCGGTACACCGATAAACTCATCTTT	CALGGSTGGYRYTDKLIF
TRDD3	TRDV1	TRDJ1	large	TGTGCTCTTGGGGAAAAGTTACCGTACTGGGGGATACGCGAACATTTACACACCGATAAACTCATCTTT	CALGEKLPYWGIREHLHTDKLIF
TRDD3	TRDV2	TRDJ2	hyperexpanded	TGTGCCTGTGACATACTGGGGGATACAGCACAACTCTTCTTT	CACDILGDTAQLFF
TRDD3	TRDV1	TRDJ1	large	TGTGCTCTTGGGGAACGGGCCTATGGGTCGGCATACTGGGGACGATTATACACCGATAAACTCATCTTT	CALGERAYGSAYWGRLYTDKLIF